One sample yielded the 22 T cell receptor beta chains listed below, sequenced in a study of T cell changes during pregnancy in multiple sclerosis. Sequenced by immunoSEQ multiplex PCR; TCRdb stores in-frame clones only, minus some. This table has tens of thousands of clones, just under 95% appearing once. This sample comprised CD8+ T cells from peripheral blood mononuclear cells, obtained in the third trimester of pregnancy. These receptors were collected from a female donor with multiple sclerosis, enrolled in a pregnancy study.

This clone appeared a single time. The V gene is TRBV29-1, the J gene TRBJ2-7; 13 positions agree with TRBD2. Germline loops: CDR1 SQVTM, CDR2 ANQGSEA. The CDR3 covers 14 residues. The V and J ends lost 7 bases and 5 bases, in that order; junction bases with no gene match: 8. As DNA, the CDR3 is TGCAGCGCCAGACTAGCGGGAGGATCGGACGAGCAGTACTTC. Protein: CSARLAGGSDEQYF.

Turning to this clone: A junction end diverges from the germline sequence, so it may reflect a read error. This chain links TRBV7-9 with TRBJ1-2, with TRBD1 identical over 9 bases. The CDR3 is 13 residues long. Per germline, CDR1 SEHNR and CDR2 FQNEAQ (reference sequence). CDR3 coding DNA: TGTGCCAGCAGCTTACCCGGGACAGGGTTAGGGGTCTTC. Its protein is CASSLPGTGLGVF. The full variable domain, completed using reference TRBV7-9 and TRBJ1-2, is DTGVSQNPRHKITKRGQNVTFRCDPISEHNRLYWYRQTLGQGPEFLTYFQNEAQLEKSRLLSDRFSAERPKGSFSTLEIQRTEQGDSAMYLCASSLPGTGLGVFGSGTRLTVV.

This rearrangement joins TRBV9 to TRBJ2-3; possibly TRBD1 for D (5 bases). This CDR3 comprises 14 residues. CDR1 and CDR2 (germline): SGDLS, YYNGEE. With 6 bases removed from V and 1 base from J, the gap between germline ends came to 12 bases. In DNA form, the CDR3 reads TGTGCCAGCAATTTGGGCAGGGGCACAGATACGCAGTATTTT. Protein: CASNLGRGTDTQYF.

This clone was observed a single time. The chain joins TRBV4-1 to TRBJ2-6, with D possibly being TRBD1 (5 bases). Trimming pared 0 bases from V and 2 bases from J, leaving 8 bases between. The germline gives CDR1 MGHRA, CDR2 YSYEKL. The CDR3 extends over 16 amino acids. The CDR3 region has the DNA TGCGCCAGCAGCCAAGACCAGGGAACTGGGGCCAACGTCCTGACTTTC. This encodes CASSQDQGTGANVLTF.

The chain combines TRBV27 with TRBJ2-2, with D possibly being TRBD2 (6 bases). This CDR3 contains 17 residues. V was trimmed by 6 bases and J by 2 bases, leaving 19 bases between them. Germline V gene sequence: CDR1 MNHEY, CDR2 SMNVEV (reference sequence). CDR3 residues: CASSPGTLLTNTGELFF. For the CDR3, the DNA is TGTGCCAGCAGCCCCGGGACTCTATTAACTAACACCGGGGAGCTGTTTTTT.

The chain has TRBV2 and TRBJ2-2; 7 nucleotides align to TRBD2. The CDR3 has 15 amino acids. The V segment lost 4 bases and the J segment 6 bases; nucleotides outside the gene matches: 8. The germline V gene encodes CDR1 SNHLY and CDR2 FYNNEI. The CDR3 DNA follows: TGTGCCAGCAGTGGGGGGGGTGTGAGCCCCGGGGAGCTGTTTTTT. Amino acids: CASSGGGVSPGELFF.

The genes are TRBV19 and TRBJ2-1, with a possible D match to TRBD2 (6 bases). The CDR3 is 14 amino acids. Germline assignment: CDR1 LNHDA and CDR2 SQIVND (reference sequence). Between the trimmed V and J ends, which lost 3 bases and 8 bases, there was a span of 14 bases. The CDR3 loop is CASSIWSGFDEQFF. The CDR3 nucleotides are TGTGCCAGTAGTATTTGGAGCGGGTTCGATGAGCAGTTCTTC.

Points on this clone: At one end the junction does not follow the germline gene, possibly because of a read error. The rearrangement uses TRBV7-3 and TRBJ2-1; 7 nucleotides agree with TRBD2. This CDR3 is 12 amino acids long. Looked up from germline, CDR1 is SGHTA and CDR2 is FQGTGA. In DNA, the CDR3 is TGTGCCAGCAGCTGGGGAGGGGTTGAGCAGCTCTTC. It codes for CASSWGGVEQLF.

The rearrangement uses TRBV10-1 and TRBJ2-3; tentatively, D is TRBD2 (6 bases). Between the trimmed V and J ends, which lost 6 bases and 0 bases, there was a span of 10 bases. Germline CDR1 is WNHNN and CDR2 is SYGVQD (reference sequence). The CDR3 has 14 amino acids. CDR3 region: CASSRDWSTDTQYF. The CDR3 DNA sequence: TGCGCCAGCAGCCGGGACTGGAGCACAGATACGCAGTATTTT.

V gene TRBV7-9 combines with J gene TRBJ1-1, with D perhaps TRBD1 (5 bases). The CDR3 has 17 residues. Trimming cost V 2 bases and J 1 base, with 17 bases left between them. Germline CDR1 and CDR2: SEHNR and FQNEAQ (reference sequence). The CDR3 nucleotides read TGTGCCAGCAGCTTATCCTACGGTGCAGGGAAGAACACTGAAGCTTTCTTT. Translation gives CASSLSYGAGKNTEAFF. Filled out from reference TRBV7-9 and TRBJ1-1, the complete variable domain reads DTGVSQNPRHKITKRGQNVTFRCDPISEHNRLYWYRQTLGQGPEFLTYFQNEAQLEKSRLLSDRFSAERPKGSFSTLEIQRTEQGDSAMYLCASSLSYGAGKNTEAFFGQGTRLTVV.

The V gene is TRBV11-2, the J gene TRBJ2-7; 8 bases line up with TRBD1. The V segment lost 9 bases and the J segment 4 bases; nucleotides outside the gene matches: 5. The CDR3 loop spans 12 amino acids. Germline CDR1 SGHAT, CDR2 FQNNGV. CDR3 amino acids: CASQGAGYEQYF. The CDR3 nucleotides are TGTGCCAGTCAGGGGGCGGGTTACGAGCAGTACTTC.

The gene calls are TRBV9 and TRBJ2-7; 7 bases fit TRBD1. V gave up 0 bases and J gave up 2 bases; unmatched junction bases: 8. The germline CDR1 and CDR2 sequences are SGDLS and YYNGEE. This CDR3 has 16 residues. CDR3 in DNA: TGTGCCAGCAGCGTAGATTCGAGGACAGGAGCCTACGAGCAGTACTTC. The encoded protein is CASSVDSRTGAYEQYF.

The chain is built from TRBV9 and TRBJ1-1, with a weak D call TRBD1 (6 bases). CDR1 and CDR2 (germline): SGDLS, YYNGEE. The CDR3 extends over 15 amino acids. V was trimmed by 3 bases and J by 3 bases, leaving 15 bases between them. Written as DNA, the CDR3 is TGTGCCAGCAGCGCCTCAGGGGATCCGGACACTGAAGCTTTCTTT. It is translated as CASSASGDPDTEAFF.

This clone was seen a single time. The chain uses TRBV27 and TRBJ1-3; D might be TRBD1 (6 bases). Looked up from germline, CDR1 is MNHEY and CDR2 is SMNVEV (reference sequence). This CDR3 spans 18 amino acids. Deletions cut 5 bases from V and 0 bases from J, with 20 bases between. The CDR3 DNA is TGTGCCAGCAGTCCACAGAATCCGGGACACTTCTCTGGAAACACCATATATTTT. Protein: CASSPQNPGHFSGNTIYF.

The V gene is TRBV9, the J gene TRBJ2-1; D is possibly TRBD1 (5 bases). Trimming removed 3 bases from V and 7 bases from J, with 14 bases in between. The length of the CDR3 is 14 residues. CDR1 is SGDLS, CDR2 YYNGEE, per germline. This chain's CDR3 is CASSDWGRANEQFF. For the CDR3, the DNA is TGTGCCAGCAGCGATTGGGGCAGGGCGAATGAGCAGTTCTTC.

As DNA, the CDR3 is TGTGCCAGCAGAAACGGCGGGACAGATACGCAGTATTTT. Residues: CASRNGGTDTQYF. This chain uses TRBV6-6 with TRBJ2-3; weak D call: TRBD2 (5 bases). Looked up from germline, CDR1 is MNHNY and CDR2 is SVGAGI (reference sequence). V was cut by 6 bases and J by 3 bases, with 10 bases left in between. The CDR3 length is 13 residues.

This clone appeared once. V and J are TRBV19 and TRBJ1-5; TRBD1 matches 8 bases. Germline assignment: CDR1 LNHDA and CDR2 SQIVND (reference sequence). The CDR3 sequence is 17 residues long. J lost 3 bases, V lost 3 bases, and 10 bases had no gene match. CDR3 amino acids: CASSIEPGQVNNQPQHF. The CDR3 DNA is TGTGCCAGTAGTATTGAACCGGGACAGGTGAACAATCAGCCCCAGCATTTT. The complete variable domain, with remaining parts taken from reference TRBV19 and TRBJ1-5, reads DGGITQSPKYLFRKEGQNVTLSCEQNLNHDAMYWYRQDPGQGLRLIYYSQIVNDFQKGDIAEGYSVSREKKESFPLTVTSAQKNPTAFYLCASSIEPGQVNNQPQHFGDGTRLSIL.

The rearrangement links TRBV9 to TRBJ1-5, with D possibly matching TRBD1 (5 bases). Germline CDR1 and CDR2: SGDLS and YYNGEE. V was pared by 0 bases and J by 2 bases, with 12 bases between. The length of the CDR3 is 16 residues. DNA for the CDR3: TGTGCCAGCAGCGTAGGTGGGGGGAATGGCAATCAGCCCCAGCATTTT. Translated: CASSVGGGNGNQPQHF.

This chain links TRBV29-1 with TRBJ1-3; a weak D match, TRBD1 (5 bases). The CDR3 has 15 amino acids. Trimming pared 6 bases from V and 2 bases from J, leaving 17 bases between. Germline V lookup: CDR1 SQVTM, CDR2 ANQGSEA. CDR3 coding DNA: TGCAGCGTGGCTTCCAGGGCGAAGGCTGGAAACACCATATATTTT. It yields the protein CSVASRAKAGNTIYF.

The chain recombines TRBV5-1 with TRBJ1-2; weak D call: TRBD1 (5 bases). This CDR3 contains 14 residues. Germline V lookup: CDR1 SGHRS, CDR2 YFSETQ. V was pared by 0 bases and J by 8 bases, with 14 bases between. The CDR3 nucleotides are TGCGCCAGCAGCTTGGAGTCAGGGTGGGAAGGCTACACCTTC. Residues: CASSLESGWEGYTF. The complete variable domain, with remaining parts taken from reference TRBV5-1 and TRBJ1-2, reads KAGVTQTPRYLIKTRGQQVTLSCSPISGHRSVSWYQQTPGQGLQFLFEYFSETQRNKGNFPGRFSGRQFSNSRSEMNVSTLELGDSALYLCASSLESGWEGYTFGSGTRLTVV.

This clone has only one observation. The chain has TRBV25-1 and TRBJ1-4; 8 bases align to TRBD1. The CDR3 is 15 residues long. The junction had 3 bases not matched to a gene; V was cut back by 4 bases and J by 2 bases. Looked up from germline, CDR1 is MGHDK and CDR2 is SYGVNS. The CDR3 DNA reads TGTGCCAGCAGTGCCCGGACAGGGACTAATGAAAAACTGTTTTTT. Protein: CASSARTGTNEKLFF.

The CDR3 DNA is TGTGCCAGCTCACCTGAGGGGCTAGCGTACGAGCAGTACTTC. This translates into CASSPEGLAYEQYF. The chain has TRBV18 and TRBJ2-7, with TRBD2 as a possible D gene (6 bases). The V gene lost 3 bases and the J gene lost 4 bases, with 13 bases spanning the gap. CDR1 and CDR2 (germline): KGHSH, LQKENI. The CDR3 is made up of 14 amino acids. Full variable domain (rest looked up from reference TRBV18 and TRBJ2-7): NAGVMQNPRHLVRRRGQEARLRCSPMKGHSHVYWYRQLPEEGLKFMVYLQKENIIDESGMPKERFSAEFPKEGPSILRIQQVVRGDSAAYFCASSPEGLAYEQYFGPGTRLTVT.